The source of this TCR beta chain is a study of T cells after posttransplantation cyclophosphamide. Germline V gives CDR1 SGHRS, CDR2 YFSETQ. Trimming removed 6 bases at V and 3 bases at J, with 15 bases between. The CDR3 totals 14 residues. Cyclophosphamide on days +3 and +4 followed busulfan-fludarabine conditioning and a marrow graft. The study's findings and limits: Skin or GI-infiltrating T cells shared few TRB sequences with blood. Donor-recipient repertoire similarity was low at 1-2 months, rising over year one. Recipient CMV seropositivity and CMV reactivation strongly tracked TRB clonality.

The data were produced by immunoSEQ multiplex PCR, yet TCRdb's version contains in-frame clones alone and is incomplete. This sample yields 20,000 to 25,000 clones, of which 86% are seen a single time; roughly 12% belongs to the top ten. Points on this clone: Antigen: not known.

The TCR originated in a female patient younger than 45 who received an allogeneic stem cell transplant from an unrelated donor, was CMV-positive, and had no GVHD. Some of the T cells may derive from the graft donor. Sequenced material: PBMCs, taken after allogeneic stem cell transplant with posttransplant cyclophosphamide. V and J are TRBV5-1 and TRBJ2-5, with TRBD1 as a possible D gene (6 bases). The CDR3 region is CASNGGDQKETQYF. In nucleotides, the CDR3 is TGCGCCAGCAATGGGGGCGATCAAAAAGAGACCCAGTACTTC.